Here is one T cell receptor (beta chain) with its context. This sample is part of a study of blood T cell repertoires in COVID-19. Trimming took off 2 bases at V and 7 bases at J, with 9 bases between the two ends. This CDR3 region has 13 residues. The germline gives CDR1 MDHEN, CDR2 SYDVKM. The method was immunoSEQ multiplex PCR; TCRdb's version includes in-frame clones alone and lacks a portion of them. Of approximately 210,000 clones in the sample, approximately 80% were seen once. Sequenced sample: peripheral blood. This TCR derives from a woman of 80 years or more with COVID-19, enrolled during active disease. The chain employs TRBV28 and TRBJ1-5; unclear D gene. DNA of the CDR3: TGTGCCAGCAGTTTAACCCTAGAACAGCCCCAGCATTTT. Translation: CASSLTLEQPQHF.